This is a list of T cell receptor beta chains from one sample in a study of T cell responses to AZD1222 COVID-19 vaccine. Clones were read by immunoSEQ multiplex PCR, and TCRdb kept only the in-frame ones, dropping some. Of 90,000 to 150,000 clones listed, 70% to 90% are singletons. This sample comprised peripheral blood, obtained on day 0 of AZD1222 vaccination. These receptors originate from an adult in good health. Both conserved end residues are part of each CDR3. Fields, in order: clone size, J gene, V gene, D gene, CDR3 protein, CDR3 DNA. A D gene is named only where the DNA matches it firmly. The size field is filled for only some rows; it gives once, few, many or a size class.

>NA|TRBJ1-2|TRBV6-5|NA
CASKEGGNYGYTF
TGTGCCAGCAAAGAGGGCGGCAACTATGGCTACACCTTC
>NA|TRBJ1-2|TRBV5-6|NA
CASSLGDRRGAYGYTF
TGTGCCAGCAGCCTTGGAGATAGGCGAGGGGCCTATGGCTACACCTTC
>NA|TRBJ1-1|TRBV10-1|NA
CASSGGIAAGDTEAFF
TGCGCCAGCAGTGGGGGCATTGCGGCGGGGGATACTGAAGCTTTCTTT
>NA|TRBJ2-2|TRBV5-1|NA
CASSSADTGELFF
TGCGCCAGCAGCTCGGCGGACACCGGGGAGCTGTTTTTT
>NA|TRBJ1-5|TRBV2|NA
CASSELGNQPQHF
TGTGCCAGCAGTGAGTTAGGTAATCAGCCCCAGCATTTT
>NA|TRBJ2-1|TRBV5-4|TRBD1
CASRNRGRSEQFF
TGTGCCAGCAGGAACAGGGGGCGGAGTGAGCAGTTCTTC
>NA|TRBJ1-1|TRBV19|NA
CASSEGLGGNTEAFF
TGTGCCAGTAGTGAAGGTCTAGGGGGGAACACTGAAGCTTTCTTT
>NA|TRBJ2-5|TRBV19|TRBD1
CASSIAGDRQETQYF
TGTGCCAGTAGTATCGCTGGGGACAGGCAAGAGACCCAGTACTTC
>NA|TRBJ2-5|TRBV14|NA
CASSQNWGQETQYF
TGTGCCAGCAGCCAGAACTGGGGCCAAGAGACCCAGTACTTC
>NA|TRBJ2-4|TRBV14|NA
CASSQLLFESVSKNIQYF
TGTGCCAGCAGCCAACTGCTCTTCGAGAGCGTATCCAAAAACATTCAGTACTTC
>NA|TRBJ2-2|TRBV29-1|NA
CSVLYGELFF
TGCAGCGTTCTCTACGGGGAGCTGTTTTTT
>NA|TRBJ1-2|TRBV19|NA
CASSIGRLRGGYTF
TGTGCCAGTAGTATAGGTCGGCTCCGGGGTGGCTACACCTTC
>NA|TRBJ1-5|TRBV6-5|TRBD1
CASSYSSRGLGQPQHF
TGTGCCAGCAGTTACTCGAGCAGGGGGCTCGGTCAGCCCCAGCATTTT
>once|TRBJ2-1|TRBV7-3|NA
CASSLESGAPGNEQFF
TGTGCCAGCAGCCTTGAGTCGGGGGCTCCGGGTAATGAGCAGTTCTTC
>NA|TRBJ1-2|TRBV28|NA
CASSLLSEIGYTF
TGTGCCAGCAGTTTACTATCGGAAATAGGCTACACCTTC
>NA|TRBJ1-4|TRBV7-8|NA
CASSPTGSGDEKLFF
TGTGCCAGCAGCCCTACAGGGTCAGGGGATGAAAAACTGTTTTTT
>NA|TRBJ2-7|TRBV6-5|TRBD1
CASSSRDRASYEQYF
TGTGCCAGCAGTAGCCGGGACAGGGCCTCCTACGAGCAGTACTTC
>NA|TRBJ1-2|TRBV6-5|NA
CASTQGGALNYGYTF
TGTGCCAGCACACAAGGCGGGGCTTTAAACTATGGCTACACCTTC
>NA|TRBJ2-5|TRBV19|TRBD2
CASSIGTSGGAGETQYF
TGTGCCAGTAGTATAGGGACTAGCGGGGGGGCCGGCGAGACCCAGTACTTC
>once|TRBJ2-3|TRBV24-1|TRBD2
CATSDFSGRSTDTQYF
TGTGCCACCAGTGATTTTAGCGGGAGGAGCACAGATACGCAGTATTTT
>NA|TRBJ2-1|TRBV9|TRBD2
CASSVALAGGYNEQFF
TGTGCCAGCAGCGTAGCTCTAGCGGGAGGGTACAATGAGCAGTTCTTC
>NA|TRBJ1-1|TRBV28|NA
CASSLPGLTLQREAFF
TGTGCCAGCAGTCTGCCGGGTTTGACTCTCCAACGAGAAGCTTTCTTT
>NA|TRBJ1-2|TRBV9|NA
CASSGQQGPRHTF
TGTGCCAGCAGCGGACAACAGGGACCACGACACACCTTC
>NA|TRBJ1-5|TRBV24-1|NA
CATSDGSSGNQPQHF
TGTGCCACCAGTGATGGTAGCTCCGGTAACCAGCCCCAGCATTTT
>NA|TRBJ1-1|TRBV5-5|NA
CASSPGVHTEAFF
TGTGCCAGCAGCCCTGGCGTACACACTGAAGCTTTCTTT
>NA|TRBJ1-5|TRBV3-1/TRBV3-2|NA
CASSPYRDQPQHF
TGTGCCAGCAGCCCCTACAGGGACCAGCCCCAGCATTTT
>NA|TRBJ1-2|TRBV14|TRBD1
CASSPFGTGLRYGYTF
TGTGCCAGCAGCCCGTTCGGGACAGGGTTGCGGTATGGCTACACCTTC
>once|TRBJ2-7|TRBV15|TRBD1
CATEEQGISYEQYF
TGTGCCACCGAGGAACAGGGGATATCTTACGAGCAGTACTTC